The source of this TCR beta chain is a study of T-cell reconstitution after alpha-beta-depleted transplantation in children. Broader study findings: A year had passed since transplant, and T-cell counts and diversity by then came mostly from newly produced T cells. Expanded graft clones, several hundred of them, were reportedly the source of alpha-beta T cells about two months after transplant. Surviving thymic progenitors and recipient T cells were the source of high TCRbeta diversity at day 60 in some patients.

A library of TCRbeta sequences, prepared with unique molecular identifiers, was generated. From the PCR reads, TCRdb called clonotypes with MiXCR, one entry per CDR3 protein. Of hundreds of thousands of distinct CDR3 sequences in the sample, 15% to 20% were seen once. This CDR3 region has 13 residues. Germline-derived CDR1 and CDR2 are DFQATT and SNEGSKA (reference sequence). V shed 5 bases, J shed 5 bases, and the junction held 8 bases outside the gene matches. The table lists this clonotype with a few counts. The antigen is unknown. Sequencing was performed on PBMCs, mostly from graft donor cells, taken 360 days after TCRalphabeta/CD19-depleted stem cell transplant. This chain links TRBV20-1 with TRBJ1-2; 7 nucleotides match TRBD1. This receptor was identified in a male patient aged 2-9 years who had a stem cell transplant for acute lymphoblastic leukemia, so the T cells may come from the graft donor. This chain's CDR3 is CSAPTGAGYGYTF. The CDR3 bases are TGCAGTGCTCCCACAGGGGCGGGGTATGGCTACACCTTC.